The present T cell receptor (beta chain) was sequenced within a study of cytomegalovirus exposure and HLA in healthy donors (dated 2017 in TCRdb). For the study in its entirety: An earlier analysis of fewer than 750 of the donors reported about 300 Gb of sequence data and 95 million to 130 million unique TCR beta sequences obtained from about 200 million T cells. An early release covering roughly 600 HLA-typed donors comprised about 300 gigabases of sequencing data and approximately 85 million unique TCR sequences. Among the approximately 400 genotyped donors, around 81% belonged to the genetic ancestry cluster associated with self-reported Caucasian donors. The study aimed to test whether signatures of past pathogen exposure could be identified by cataloging public T cell receptors. The study used immunosequencing to profile the T cell repertoires of more than 650 subjects and linked those repertoires to cytomegalovirus serostatus. A separate validation cohort of approximately 120 different subjects was used in addition to the approximately 640-subject first cohort. The study combined high-throughput TCR immunosequencing, statistical association of individual TCRs with disease status, and machine learning to predict cytomegalovirus infection status. A later analysis re-examined previously published TCR beta repertoires from more than 600 donors and added high-resolution HLA genotyping to investigate patterns of TCR occurrence. In the later analysis, no new phenotypic data were used to find candidate immune exposures; instead, reliance was placed on TCR beta sequences and their occurrence across donors. In an earlier analysis of a few hundred of the donors, high-throughput TCR beta sequencing was used to judge whether each TCR beta V gene segment behaved as functional or pseudogenic. Donor age, sex, ethnicity and CMV serostatus were compiled alongside the repertoire data. A later genetic analysis used genome-wide SNP genotypes for about 65% of the roughly 700 donors, treating that subset as a discovery cohort. All discovery cohort repertoires had been generated using a single sequencing platform. HLA typing covered class I and class II loci at four-digit resolution. The number of donors typed differed by locus, with roughly 620-630 for A, B, C, DRB1 and DQB1, around 500 for DQA1, 600 to 610 for DPA1, and some 440 for DPB1. A handful of DR-DQ haplotypes were treated as single units for association and clustering because of strong linkage in the cohort. Among roughly 370 genotyped donors of the cohort, an average of about 240,000 unique TCR beta nucleotide sequences were sequenced per donor, roughly 20% of them non-productive.

Libraries were constructed by the immunoSEQ multiplex PCR assay. For the multiplex PCR, a mixture combining 60 forward primers for TCR Vbeta segments and 13 reverse primers for TCR Jbeta segments was used. The CDR3 region of rearranged TCR beta genes was amplified from genomic DNA with a multiplex PCR assay. The Illumina HiSeq System was used to sequence the amplified TCR beta libraries as 87-base-pair reads. For the original study's pipeline: A later analysis tallied 70 million to 100 million unique TCR beta chains across the approximately 670 repertoires, and about 12 million of those chains were shared by two or more donors. To remove PCR and sequencing errors, raw reads were error-corrected and collapsed into unique sequences using a nearest-neighbor algorithm that merged closely related sequences. To assign V, D and J gene segments, CDR3 sequences were aligned to IMGT reference sequences. For a sequence to be retained, a match of at least six nucleotides to both a V gene segment and a J gene segment was required. A rearrangement was called productive if the CDR3 had no stop codons and remained in frame with V and J, and every other rearrangement was called non-productive. Following IMGT convention, CDR3 was defined as the stretch from the second conserved V-encoded cysteine to the conserved J-encoded phenylalanine. In an earlier analysis of approximately 500 of the donors, sequences lacking an unambiguous match to a single V gene segment were excluded. An earlier analysis of approximately 590 of the donors classified V segments as functional when productive rearrangements were above 56.7% and as segregating when the standard deviation between donors was above 5%. A statistical classification framework was built for diagnosing cytomegalovirus status from the catalog of TCR beta chain sequences. In a later analysis, TCR nucleotide sequences were compared against IMGT/GENE-DB human TR gene sequences so that V and J genes could be assigned. Using the TCRdist pipeline, a later analysis assigned CDR3 sequences along with most-parsimonious VDJ recombination scenarios. In a later analysis, every TCR beta chain was defined by the combination of its CDR3 amino acid sequence and its V-gene family, and reads without a unique V-gene family were dropped. To address suspected cross-contamination and a sequencing artifact, a later analysis removed 450 to 700 highly shared, low-generation-probability nucleotide sequences. In a later analysis, a clonal expansion index for each public chain was calculated from normalized within-repertoire ranks of inferred template counts. In a later analysis, generation probabilities were computed using a VDJ recombination model fitted to out-of-frame rearrangements, and the results were checked against IGoR. In a later analysis, hypergeometric tests were used to score TCR-TCR, TCR-HLA and TCR-CMV co-occurrence, with a repertoire-size bias correction applied to TCR pairs. False discovery rates were estimated in a later analysis by permuting HLA or CMV assignments 20 times. A later analysis grouped co-occurring TCRs with DBSCAN, adding TCRdist sequence similarity when clustering within HLA-allele-positive subsets. Repertoires with fewer than 30,000 or more than 120,000 public chains were left out of co-occurrence clustering, as were five repertoires with anomalous nucleotide sharing. TCRdb took over this immuneACCESS table, retaining in-frame rearrangements with V and J assigned. Such tables are incomplete; in checked studies, under half of the missing clones stem from an unresolved V gene, and the remainder is unexplained. V, J and clone size derive from that table, while D and trimming were established from the DNA sequence. The sample table records about 92,000 clones; about 83% of these occur just once. The ten largest make up around 6% of the sample.

Here is what the overall study found, with its caveats: Most TCR sequences were observed very rarely across donors, whereas some public TCRs were present in many individuals. Assigning TCR associations to individual alleles was difficult when HLA alleles, especially DR and DQ, strongly co-occurred. Because some donors lacked HLA typing at each locus, the association tests relied only on the typed subset. In vitro tests confirmed that a few of the cytomegalovirus-associated TCR beta chains recognize cytomegalovirus antigens. Roughly uniform sequencing depth across donors was assumed in presence/absence analyses, although this assumption may not hold. Broadly in line with IMGT annotations, most TCR beta V segments showed up in productive rearrangements about 90% or about 30% of the time in an earlier analysis of roughly 590 of the donors. In a later analysis, several top co-occurrence clusters were reported to appear linked to parvovirus B19, influenza, CMV and Epstein-Barr virus. Correlated functional status among segregating V segments might be attributable to linkage disequilibrium, but an unknown experimental factor could not be ruled out. Compared with equally common non-associated chains, HLA-associated TCR beta chains in a later analysis were more clonally expanded and had lower generation probabilities. At a false discovery rate of 0.05, a later analysis linked 15,000 to 20,000 TCR beta sequences to specific HLA alleles. The earlier analysis of around 600 of the donors excluded 15 to 20 rarely observed V segments, including chromosome 9 orphons, because counts were too low. In both the original and validation cohorts, the classifier was reported to diagnose cytomegalovirus status with high specificity and sensitivity. Immune exposure information for the cohort was limited to CMV serostatus. A cluster of highly shared sequence variants was judged likely to represent a technical artifact of the sequencing pipeline. It was suggested by the authors that the approach could potentially be generalized to other disease states and immunological phenotypes. A further reported finding was that TCR beta sequences accurately predicted the HLA-A and HLA-B alleles for most subjects in the first cohort. A later analysis found that TCR association rates varied across HLA loci, with DRB1 alleles showing the most associated TCRs and HLA-C alleles the fewest. V-gene and J-gene trimming of TCR beta chains was associated with a missense DCLRE1C variant in a later genetic analysis, and the association was replicated in an independent cohort. In a later analysis, most CMV-associated TCR beta chains were found to appear HLA-restricted, with HLA associations seemingly driven largely by CMV exposure. According to a later genetic analysis, donors in an Asian-associated ancestry cluster had fewer N-insertions in productive TCRs than the roughly 700-donor mean. Only TCR beta chains were sequenced in this cohort, and the absence of alpha or paired-chain data limited detectable features. The study listed 150 to 200 TCR beta chains as associated with cytomegalovirus.

The cohort comprised 666 healthy bone marrow donors. At the time of sampling, all cohort members were nominally healthy, though unrecorded immune exposures were likely present. The donor tested CMV seropositive, placing the donor among the approximately 290 seropositive members of the cohort. Each donor provided a peripheral blood sample, and peripheral blood mononuclear cells were used for TCR beta sequencing. Genomic DNA was extracted from the blood cell samples with the Qiagen DNeasy Blood Extraction Kit. As concerns this clone: Its target antigen remains unknown. No base quality values were provided; no much bigger clone lies one nucleotide off.

The TCR comes from a woman between 18 and 29 years old in good health and CMV-seropositive. Input material: PBMCs.

The nucleotides are TGTGCCAGCTCCTCGCGGGGGTCTCCAGATACGCAGTATTTT. This yields the protein CASSSRGSPDTQYF. The rearranged segments are TRBV2 and TRBJ2-3, with 7 junctional bases fitting TRBD2. There are 14 amino acids in the CDR3, from cysteine to phenylalanine inclusive. Just CDR3 DNA is preserved here, 42 bases in frame from base 1. V trim: 8 bases; J trim: 4 bases; unmatched bases: 9. Reading the germline V gene gives CDR1 SNHLY and CDR2 FYNNEI.